This T cell receptor (beta chain) was documented in a study of OX40 agonist ivuxolimab in advanced cancers. Study-level results: On average, CD8+ T cells showed a greater number of expanded clones than CD4+. The CD4+ and CD8+ T cells in the blood had expanded clonally by week 6 at 0.1 to 3.0 mg/kg.

The length of the CDR3 is 20 residues. CDR1 and CDR2 (germline): LGHNA, YSLEER. V was shortened by 2 bases and J by 0 bases, with 24 bases between the two germline ends. Here immunoSEQ multiplex PCR was the method, and the copy in TCRdb shows in-frame clones only, minus some. Altogether 20,000 to 25,000 clones are present, more than 75% being singletons, with the ten largest covering over 1.1%. Exclusion applied to patients with autoimmune disease history or systemic immunosuppression. The investigators sampled blood at baseline, at cycle 4 day 1, and at cycle 7 day 1. In regard to this clone: The antigen is not known.

This rearrangement joins TRBV4-3 to TRBJ2-3; weak D call: TRBD2 (6 bases). This sequence was found in an adult with an advanced solid tumor such as melanoma, head and neck, liver or kidney cancer. Source: CD4+ or CD8+ T cells sorted from blood, taken in a trial of the OX40 agonist ivuxolimab. CDR3 sequence (DNA): TGCGCCAGCAGCCAAAGCGGGTATGCAGGGAACAGCCTTAGCACAGATACGCAGTATTTT. This translates into CASSQSGYAGNSLSTDTQYF.